This T cell receptor (beta chain) was recovered during a study of T cells in Graves' hyperthyroidism and ophthalmopathy. This clonotype was seen just once. As yet, its antigen is unknown. Study-wide results and limits: In blood, most of the thyroid clonotypes expanded above 0.001 were also present.

Any patient presenting with uncontrolled infection, other autoimmune disease, pregnancy or lactation was left out. Together with thyroid ultrasound, orbital computed tomography, serum thyroxine and TRAb, clinical symptoms were used for diagnoses. RNA transcripts yielded amplified TCR beta CDR3 regions. When the TCR CDR3 underwent first-round RT-PCR, the HTBI primer set was used. TCRdb re-derived calls from the multiplex PCR reads in MiXCR, one entry per CDR3 protein. Among a few hundred thousand distinct CDR3 sequences listed, about half were seen once. The trim removed 3 bases at V and 5 bases at J, leaving 12 bases unmatched. The CDR3 runs 18 residues. The germline V gene has CDR1 SGHVS and CDR2 FQNEAQ.

The sample comprised peripheral blood or thyroid tissue (not recorded which). The clonotype comes from an adult woman with Graves' disease, either hyperthyroidism or ophthalmopathy (not recorded which). The gene calls are TRBV7-8 and TRBJ2-5, with 13 bases that match TRBD2. As DNA, the CDR3 is TGTGCCAGCAGCTTCACCACGGGACTAGCGGGACAGTGGGAGACCCAGTACTTC. Translating gives CASSFTTGLAGQWETQYF.